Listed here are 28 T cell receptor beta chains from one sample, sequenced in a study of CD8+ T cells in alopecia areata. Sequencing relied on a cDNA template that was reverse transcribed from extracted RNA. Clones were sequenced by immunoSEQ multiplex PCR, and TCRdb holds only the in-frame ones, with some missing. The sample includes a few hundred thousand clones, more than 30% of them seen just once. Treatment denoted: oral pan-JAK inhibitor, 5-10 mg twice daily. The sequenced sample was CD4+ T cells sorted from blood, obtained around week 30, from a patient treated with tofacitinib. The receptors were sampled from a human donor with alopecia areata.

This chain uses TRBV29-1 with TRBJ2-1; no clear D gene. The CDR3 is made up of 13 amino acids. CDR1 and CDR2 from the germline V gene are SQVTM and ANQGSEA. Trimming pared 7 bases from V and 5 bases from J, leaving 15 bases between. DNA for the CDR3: TGCAGCGCCCGAAAAGCCGAAGACAATGAGCAGTTCTTC. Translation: CSARKAEDNEQFF.

The CDR3 DNA follows: TGTGCCTGGAGGAGGATGTCCTACGAGCAGTACTTC. Residues: CAWRRMSYEQYF. The genes are TRBV30 and TRBJ2-7; the D is unclear. The CDR3 spans 12 residues. Germline assignment: CDR1 GTSNPN and CDR2 SVGIG (reference sequence). Trimming removed 3 bases at V and 1 base at J, with 7 bases between.

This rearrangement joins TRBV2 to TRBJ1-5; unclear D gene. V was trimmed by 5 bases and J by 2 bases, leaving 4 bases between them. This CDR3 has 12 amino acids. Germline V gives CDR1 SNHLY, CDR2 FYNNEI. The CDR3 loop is CASSQGNQPQHF. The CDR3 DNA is TGTGCCAGCAGTCAGGGCAATCAGCCCCAGCATTTT. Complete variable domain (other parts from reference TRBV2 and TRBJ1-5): EPEVTQTPSHQVTQMGQEVILRCVPISNHLYFYWYRQILGQKVEFLVSFYNNEISEKSEIFDDQFSVERPDGSNFTLKIRSTKLEDSAMYFCASSQGNQPQHFGDGTRLSIL.

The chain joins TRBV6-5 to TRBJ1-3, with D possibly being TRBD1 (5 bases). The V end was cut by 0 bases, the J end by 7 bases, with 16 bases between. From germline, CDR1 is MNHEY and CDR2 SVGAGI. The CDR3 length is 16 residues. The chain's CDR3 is CASSYSKAAGRNTIYF. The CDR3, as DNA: TGTGCCAGCAGTTACTCGAAAGCGGCAGGGAGGAACACCATATATTTT.

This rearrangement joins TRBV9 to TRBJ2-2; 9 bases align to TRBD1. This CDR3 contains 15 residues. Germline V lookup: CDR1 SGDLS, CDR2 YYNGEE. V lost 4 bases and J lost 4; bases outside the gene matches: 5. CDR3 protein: CASSFRDRATGELFF. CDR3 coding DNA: TGTGCCAGCAGCTTTCGGGACAGGGCCACCGGGGAGCTGTTTTTT.

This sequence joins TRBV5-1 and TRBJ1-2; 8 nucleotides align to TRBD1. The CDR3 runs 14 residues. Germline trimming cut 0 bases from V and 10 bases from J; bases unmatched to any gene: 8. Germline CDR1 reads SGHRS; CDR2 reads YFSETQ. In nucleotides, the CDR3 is TGCGCCAGCAGCTTGGAAGACAGGGGAGGTACCTACACCTTC. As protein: CASSLEDRGGTYTF.

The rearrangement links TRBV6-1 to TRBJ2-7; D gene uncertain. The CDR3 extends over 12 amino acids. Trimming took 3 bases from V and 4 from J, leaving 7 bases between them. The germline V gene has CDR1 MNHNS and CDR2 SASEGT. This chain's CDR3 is CASSETGYEQYF. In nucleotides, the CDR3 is TGTGCCAGCAGTGAGACGGGTTACGAGCAGTACTTC.

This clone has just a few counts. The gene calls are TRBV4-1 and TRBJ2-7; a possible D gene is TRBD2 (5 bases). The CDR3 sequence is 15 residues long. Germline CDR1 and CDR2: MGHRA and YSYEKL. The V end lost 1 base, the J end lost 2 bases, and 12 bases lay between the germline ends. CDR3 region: CASSQASAATYEQYF. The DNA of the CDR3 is TGCGCCAGCAGCCAAGCCTCAGCGGCCACCTACGAGCAGTACTTC.

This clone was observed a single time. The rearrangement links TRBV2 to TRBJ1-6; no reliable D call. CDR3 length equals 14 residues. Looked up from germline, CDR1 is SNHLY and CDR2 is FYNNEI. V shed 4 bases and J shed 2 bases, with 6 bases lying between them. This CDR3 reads CASSVRAYNSPLHF. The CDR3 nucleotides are TGTGCCAGCAGTGTCCGGGCCTATAATTCACCCCTCCACTTT. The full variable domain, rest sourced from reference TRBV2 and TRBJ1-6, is EPEVTQTPSHQVTQMGQEVILRCVPISNHLYFYWYRQILGQKVEFLVSFYNNEISEKSEIFDDQFSVERPDGSNFTLKIRSTKLEDSAMYFCASSVRAYNSPLHFGNGTRLTVT.

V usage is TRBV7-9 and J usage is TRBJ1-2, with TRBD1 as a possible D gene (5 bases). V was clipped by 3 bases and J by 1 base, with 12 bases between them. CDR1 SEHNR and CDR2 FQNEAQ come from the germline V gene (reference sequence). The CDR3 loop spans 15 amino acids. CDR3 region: CASSFGDRINYGYTF. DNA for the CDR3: TGTGCCAGCAGCTTTGGAGACAGAATTAACTATGGCTACACCTTC.

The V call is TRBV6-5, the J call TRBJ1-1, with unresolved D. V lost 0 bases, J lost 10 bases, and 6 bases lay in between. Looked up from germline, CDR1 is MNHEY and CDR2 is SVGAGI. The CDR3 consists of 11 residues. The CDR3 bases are TGTGCCAGCAGTTACTCCGTCGGAGCTTTCTTT. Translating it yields CASSYSVGAFF.

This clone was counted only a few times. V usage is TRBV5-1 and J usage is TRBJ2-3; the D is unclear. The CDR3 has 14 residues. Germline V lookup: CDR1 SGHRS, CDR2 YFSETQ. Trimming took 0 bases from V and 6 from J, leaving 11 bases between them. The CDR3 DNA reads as TGCGCCAGCAGCTTGGCGGCCAGCGACGATACGCAGTATTTT. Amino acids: CASSLAASDDTQYF.

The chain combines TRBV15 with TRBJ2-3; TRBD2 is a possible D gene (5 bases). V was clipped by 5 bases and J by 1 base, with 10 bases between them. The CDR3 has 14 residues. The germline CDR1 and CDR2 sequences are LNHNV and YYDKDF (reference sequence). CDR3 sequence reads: CATSRRTRTDTQYF. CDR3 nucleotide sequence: TGTGCCACCAGCCGTCGGACTCGCACAGATACGCAGTATTTT.

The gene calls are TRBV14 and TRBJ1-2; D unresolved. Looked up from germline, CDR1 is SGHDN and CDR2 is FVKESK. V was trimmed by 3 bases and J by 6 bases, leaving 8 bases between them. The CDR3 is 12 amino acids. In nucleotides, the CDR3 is TGTGCCAGCAGCCAGGACGGACATGGCTACACCTTC. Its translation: CASSQDGHGYTF.

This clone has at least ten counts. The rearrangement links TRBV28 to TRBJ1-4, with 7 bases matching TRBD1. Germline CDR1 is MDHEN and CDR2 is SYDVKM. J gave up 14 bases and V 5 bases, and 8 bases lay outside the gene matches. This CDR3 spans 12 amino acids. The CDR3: CASSQQGRLLFF. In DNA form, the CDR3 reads TGTGCCAGCAGTCAACAGGGGAGGTTGCTGTTTTTT.

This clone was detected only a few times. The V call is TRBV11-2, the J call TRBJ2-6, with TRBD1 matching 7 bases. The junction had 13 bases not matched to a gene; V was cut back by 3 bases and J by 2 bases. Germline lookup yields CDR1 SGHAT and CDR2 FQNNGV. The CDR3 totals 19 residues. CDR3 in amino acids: CASSLKEGSGTAGANVLTF. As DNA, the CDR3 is TGTGCCAGCAGCTTGAAGGAAGGGTCAGGGACAGCTGGGGCCAACGTCCTGACTTTC.

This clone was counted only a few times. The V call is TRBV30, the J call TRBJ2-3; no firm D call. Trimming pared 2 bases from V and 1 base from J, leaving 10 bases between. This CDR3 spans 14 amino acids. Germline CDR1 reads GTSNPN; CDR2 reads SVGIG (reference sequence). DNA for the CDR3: TGTGCCTGGAGTCTAGGTCAAGGCACAGATACGCAGTATTTT. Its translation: CAWSLGQGTDTQYF.

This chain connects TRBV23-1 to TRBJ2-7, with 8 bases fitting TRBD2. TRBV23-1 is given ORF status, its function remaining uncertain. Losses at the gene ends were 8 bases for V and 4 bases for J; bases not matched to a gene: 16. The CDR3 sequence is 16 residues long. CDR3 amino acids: CASAQAPGGAQYEQYF. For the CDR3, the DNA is TGCGCCAGCGCACAAGCTCCGGGGGGGGCACAATACGAGCAGTACTTC.

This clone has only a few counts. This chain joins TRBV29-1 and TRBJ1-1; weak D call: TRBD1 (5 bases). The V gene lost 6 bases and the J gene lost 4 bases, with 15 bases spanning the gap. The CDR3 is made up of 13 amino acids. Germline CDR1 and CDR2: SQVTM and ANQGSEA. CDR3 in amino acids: CSVGPGGVTEAFF. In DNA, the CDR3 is TGCAGCGTGGGGCCCGGGGGAGTCACTGAAGCTTTCTTT.

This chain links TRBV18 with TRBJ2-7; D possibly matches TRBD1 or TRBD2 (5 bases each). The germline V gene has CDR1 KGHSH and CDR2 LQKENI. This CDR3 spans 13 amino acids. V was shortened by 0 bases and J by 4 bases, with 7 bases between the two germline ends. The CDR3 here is CASSPPRGYEQYF. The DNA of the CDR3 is TGTGCCAGCTCACCACCGAGGGGATACGAGCAGTACTTC.

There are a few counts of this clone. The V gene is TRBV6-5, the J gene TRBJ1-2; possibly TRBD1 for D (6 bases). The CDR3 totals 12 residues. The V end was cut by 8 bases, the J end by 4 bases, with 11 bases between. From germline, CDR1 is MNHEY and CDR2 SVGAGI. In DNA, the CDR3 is TGTGCCAGCTGGGGAGGGGGCTATGGCTACACCTTC. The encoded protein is CASWGGGYGYTF.

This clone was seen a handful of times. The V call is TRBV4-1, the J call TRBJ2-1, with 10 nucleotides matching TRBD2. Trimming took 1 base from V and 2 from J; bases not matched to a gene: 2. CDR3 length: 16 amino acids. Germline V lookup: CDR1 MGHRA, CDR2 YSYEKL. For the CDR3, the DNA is TGCGCCAGCAGCCAAGCGAGCGGGAGGGCCTACAATGAGCAGTTCTTC. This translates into CASSQASGRAYNEQFF.

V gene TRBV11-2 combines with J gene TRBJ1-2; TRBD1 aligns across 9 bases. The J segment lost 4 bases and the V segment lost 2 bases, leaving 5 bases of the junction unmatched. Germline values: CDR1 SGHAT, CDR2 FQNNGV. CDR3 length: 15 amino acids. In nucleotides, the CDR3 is TGTGCCAGCAGCTTATCAGGGACAGGGCTCTATGGCTACACCTTC. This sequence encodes CASSLSGTGLYGYTF.

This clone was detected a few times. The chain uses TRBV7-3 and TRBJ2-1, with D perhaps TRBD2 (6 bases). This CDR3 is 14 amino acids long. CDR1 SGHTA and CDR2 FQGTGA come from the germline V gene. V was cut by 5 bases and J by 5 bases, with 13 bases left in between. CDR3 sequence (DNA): TGTGCCAGCAGCACGGGACTCGGTAACAATGAGCAGTTCTTC. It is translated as CASSTGLGNNEQFF.

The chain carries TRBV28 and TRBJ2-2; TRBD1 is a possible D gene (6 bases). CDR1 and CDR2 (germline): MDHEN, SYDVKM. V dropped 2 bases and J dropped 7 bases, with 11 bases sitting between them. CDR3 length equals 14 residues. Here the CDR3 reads CASSLKGGYGELFF. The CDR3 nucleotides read TGTGCCAGCAGTTTAAAAGGGGGATACGGGGAGCTGTTTTTT.

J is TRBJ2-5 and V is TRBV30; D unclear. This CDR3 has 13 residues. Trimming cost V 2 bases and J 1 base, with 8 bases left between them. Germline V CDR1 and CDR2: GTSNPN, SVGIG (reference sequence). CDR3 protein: CAWSSGIQETQYF. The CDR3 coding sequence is TGTGCCTGGAGTTCCGGCATCCAAGAGACCCAGTACTTC. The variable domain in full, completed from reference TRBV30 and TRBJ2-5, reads SQTIHQWPATLVQPVGSPLSLECTVEGTSNPNLYWYRQAAGRGLQLLFYSVGIGQISSEVPQNLSASRPQDRQFILSSKKLLLSDSGFYLCAWSSGIQETQYFGPGTRLLVL.

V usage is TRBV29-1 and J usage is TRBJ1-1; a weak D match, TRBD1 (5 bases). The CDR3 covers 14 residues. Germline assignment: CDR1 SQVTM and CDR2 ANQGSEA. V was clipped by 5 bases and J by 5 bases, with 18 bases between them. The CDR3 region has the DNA TGCAGCGTTTCAAGGGACCCCCTGGGAACTGAAGCTTTCTTT. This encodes CSVSRDPLGTEAFF. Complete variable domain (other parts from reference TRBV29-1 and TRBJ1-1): SAVISQKPSRDICQRGTSLTIQCQVDSQVTMMFWYRQQPGQSLTLIATANQGSEATYESGFVIDKFPISRPNLTFSTLTVSNMSPEDSSIYLCSVSRDPLGTEAFFGQGTRLTVV.

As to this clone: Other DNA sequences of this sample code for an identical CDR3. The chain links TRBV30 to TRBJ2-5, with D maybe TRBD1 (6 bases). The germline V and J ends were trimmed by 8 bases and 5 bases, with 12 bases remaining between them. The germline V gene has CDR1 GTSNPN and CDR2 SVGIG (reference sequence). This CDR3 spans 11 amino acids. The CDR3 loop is CAHRVRETQYF. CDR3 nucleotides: TGTGCCCACAGGGTCCGCGAGACCCAGTACTTC.